These 9 T cell receptor beta chains came from one sample sequenced in a study of T-cell reconstitution after alpha-beta-depleted transplantation in children listed by TCRdb under 2016. The library was obtained by PCR. Sequencing relied on an Illumina HiSeq 2500. TCR libraries were prepared with molecular barcoding, using unique molecular identifiers to normalize TCRbeta repertoire quantification. TCRdb took the public reads, trimmed them with fastp at Q25, ran MiXCR for clone calling and kept in-frame beta chains. Each entry is one CDR3 protein sequence, shown with its most common DNA and genes. Across this sample there are some 180,000 distinct CDR3 sequences, with about 6.6% seen only once. Just over 5.5% of the sample rests with the top ten. What this sample's treatment or condition label stands for: allogeneic hematopoietic cell transplantation with graft depleted of TCRalphabeta T cells and CD19 B cells.

The material sequenced was PBMCs, taken before TCRalphabeta/CD19-depleted stem cell transplant. These receptors were obtained from a boy aged 2 to 10 with acute lymphoblastic leukemia, due to receive a stem cell transplant.

This sequence joins TRBV7-2 and TRBJ1-5, with a weak D call TRBD1 (6 bases). Germline loops: CDR1 SGHTA, CDR2 FQGNSA. V was clipped by 5 bases and J by 5 bases, with 19 bases between them. The CDR3 sequence is 16 residues long. The CDR3 reads CASSPSGGQGYQPQHF. CDR3 bases: TGTGCCAGCAGCCCCTCCGGGGGGCAGGGGTATCAGCCCCAGCATTTT.

Comment on this clonotype: One end of the junction does not line up with germline, which may come from a read error. This chain links TRBV6-1 with TRBJ2-3; 9 nucleotides align to TRBD2. Germline loops: CDR1 MNHNS, CDR2 SASEGT. The CDR3 consists of 16 residues. The CDR3 DNA reads TGTTCCAGCAGTGAAATTGTAGCGGGAGTACGAGATACGCAGTATTTT. Translating it yields CSSSEIVAGVRDTQYF.

The sample holds many counts of this clonotype. The chain uses TRBV7-9 and TRBJ2-5; 10 bases align to TRBD2. Germline V lookup: CDR1 SEHNR, CDR2 FQNEAQ (reference sequence). The CDR3 sequence is 16 residues long. J lost 4 bases, V lost 5 bases, and 10 bases had no gene match. CDR3 in amino acids: CASSLLLGTSVETQYF. Written as DNA, the CDR3 is TGTGCCAGCAGCCTTCTACTCGGGACTAGCGTAGAGACCCAGTACTTC. The entire variable domain, with the rest obtained from reference TRBV7-9 and TRBJ2-5, is as follows: DTGVSQNPRHKITKRGQNVTFRCDPISEHNRLYWYRQTLGQGPEFLTYFQNEAQLEKSRLLSDRFSAERPKGSFSTLEIQRTEQGDSAMYLCASSLLLGTSVETQYFGPGTRLLVL.

This clonotype was seen many times. This chain uses TRBV12-3 or TRBV12-4 with TRBJ2-7, with no clear D. Trimming stripped 6 bases from V and 6 bases from J, with 12 bases between. This CDR3 comprises 12 residues. CDR3 region: CASRLDLREQYF. CDR3 coding DNA: TGTGCCAGCAGACTGGACCTCCGCGAGCAGTACTTC.

This clonotype was counted a few times. The V and J genes are TRBV12-3 or TRBV12-4 and TRBJ1-2; 8 nucleotides match TRBD1. The CDR3 loop spans 14 amino acids. The junction had 7 bases not matched to a gene; V was cut back by 6 bases and J by 4 bases. CDR3 sequence (DNA): TGTGCCAGCAGACGCCAGGGGGCAGGCTATGGCTACACCTTC. Amino acids: CASRRQGAGYGYTF.

The V and J genes are TRBV20-1 and TRBJ2-2, with D perhaps matching TRBD2 (6 bases). The V gene lost 3 bases and the J gene lost 4 bases, with 9 bases spanning the gap. The CDR3 contains 13 residues. The germline V gene encodes CDR1 DFQATT and CDR2 SNEGSKA (reference sequence). CDR3 protein: CSARVGGTGELFF. DNA for the CDR3: TGCAGTGCTAGGGTCGGGGGCACCGGGGAGCTGTTTTTT.

This clonotype was seen at least ten times. The rearrangement links TRBV15 to TRBJ1-2; TRBD1 matches at 7 bases. Per germline, CDR1 LNHNV and CDR2 YYDKDF (reference sequence). The CDR3 is 17 amino acids. Trimming cost V 2 bases and J 3 bases; bases outside gene matches: 12. For the CDR3, the DNA is TGTGCCACCAGCAGATTAGGGACAGAATCACGACACTATGGCTACACCTTC. Translation: CATSRLGTESRHYGYTF.

In this sample, this clonotype turned up a few times. The rearrangement joins TRBV7-6 to TRBJ2-7, with 8 bases identical to TRBD2. V dropped 4 bases and J dropped 0; count of bases not matched to a gene: 5. Germline loops: CDR1 SGHVS, CDR2 FNYEAQ. This CDR3 region has 15 residues. CDR3 amino acids: CASSSAGTSSYEQYF. The CDR3 DNA follows: TGTGCCAGCAGCTCCGCCGGGACTAGCTCCTACGAGCAGTACTTC.

This clonotype appeared many times. The chain couples TRBV29-1 to TRBJ1-1, with D perhaps TRBD1 (5 bases). CDR1 and CDR2 from the germline V gene are SQVTM and ANQGSEA. The CDR3 consists of 12 residues. Trimming took off 8 bases at V and 8 bases at J, with 18 bases between the two ends. The CDR3 here is CSPGPRKGEAFF. The CDR3 DNA follows: TGCAGCCCTGGCCCGAGGAAGGGGGAAGCTTTCTTT.